This TCR beta chain emerged from a study of T cells in localized non-small cell lung cancer. The study, taken as a whole, reports: Adjacent lung held a median about 57 of the top 100 tumor clones. Among blood samples, higher T cell density accompanied longer overall survival. T cell clonality was highest in uninvolved adjacent lung, above tumor. A single tumor region was sequenced, leaving heterogeneity possible.

For this clone: Antigen specificity is unknown.

After removal of 2 bases from V and 4 bases from J, the junction contained 5 bases not matched to a gene. There are 15 residues in the CDR3. Germline V gene data show CDR1 as SGHKS and CDR2 as YYEKEE (reference sequence). The assay was immunoSEQ multiplex PCR, and TCRdb's table has in-frame clones only and misses some. The table has tens of thousands of clones, about 84% seen once; the top ten hold roughly 10%. The origin of this receptor is a man between 40 and 70 years old with stage III squamous cell lung carcinoma. The chain carries TRBV5-5 and TRBJ1-3; TRBD1 aligns across 8 bases. Sequences were derived from peripheral blood, sampled before any cancer treatment. The CDR3: CASSLSGQGGNTIYF. The CDR3 nucleotides are TGTGCCAGCAGCTTATCCGGACAGGGAGGAAACACCATATATTTT.